This TCR beta chain originates from a study of blood T cell repertoires in COVID-19. Seattle patient enrollment occurred during active infection, with longitudinal follow-up thereafter. In the authors' workflow: Estimates of nucleated cell counts were drawn from the amplification of reference gene primers. Measured with immunoSEQ multiplex PCR; TCRdb has only the in-frame clones, and not every one. V and J calls and clone size are given by that table; D and trimming were obtained from the DNA. The data show 300,000 to 350,000 clones, with about nine tenths seen just once and about 3.9% held by the top ten. The CDR3 runs to 14 residues. Trimming took 5 bases from V and 1 from J, leaving 8 bases between them. Germline CDR1 and CDR2: SNHLY and FYNNEI.

The clonotype was recovered from a woman aged 60-70 years with COVID-19, enrolled during active disease. The sequenced sample was peripheral blood. The chain couples TRBV2 to TRBJ2-2; perhaps TRBD1 as D (6 bases). This CDR3 reads CASSLDRNTGELFF. In DNA, the CDR3 is TGTGCCAGCAGTTTGGACAGGAACACCGGGGAGCTGTTTTTT.